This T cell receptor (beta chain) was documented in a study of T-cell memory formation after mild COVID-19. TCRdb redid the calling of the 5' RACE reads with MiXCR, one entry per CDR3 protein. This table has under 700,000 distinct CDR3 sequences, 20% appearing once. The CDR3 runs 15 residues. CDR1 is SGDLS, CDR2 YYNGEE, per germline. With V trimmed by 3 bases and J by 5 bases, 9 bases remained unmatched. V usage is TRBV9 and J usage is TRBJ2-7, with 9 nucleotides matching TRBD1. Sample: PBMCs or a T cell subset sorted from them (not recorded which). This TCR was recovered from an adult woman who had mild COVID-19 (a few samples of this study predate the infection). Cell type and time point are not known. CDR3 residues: CASSASGTGSDEQYF. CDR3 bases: TGTGCCAGCAGCGCCTCCGGGACAGGGTCCGACGAGCAGTACTTC.